This TCR beta chain emerged from a study of T-cell memory formation after mild COVID-19. This clonotype was counted many times. The ends were cut back, 1 base at V and 10 bases at J, with 18 bases in the middle. The CDR3 length is 15 residues. Using its own MiXCR run on the 5' RACE reads, TCRdb lists one record per CDR3 protein. The sample records 30,000 to 40,000 distinct CDR3 sequences, about an eighth being singletons. The genes are TRBV12-3 or TRBV12-4 and TRBJ2-3; a weak D match, TRBD1 (5 bases). The clonotype comes from a man in his late teens or twenties who had mild COVID-19 (a few samples of this study predate the infection). Cell type and time point are not known. Sequenced input: PBMCs or a T cell subset sorted from them (not recorded which). The CDR3 DNA follows: TGTGCCAGCAGTTTAGGGCCTGCCGCACCCAGGGCGCAGTATTTT. It yields the protein CASSLGPAAPRAQYF.